This section outlines one T cell receptor (beta chain) sequence together with its context. Repertoires were generated with immunoSEQ multiplex PCR, while TCRdb's copy carries only in-frame clones and drops some. The sample lists more than 140,000 clones; about 80% were seen once. The data originate from a study of blood T cell repertoires in COVID-19. CDR1 is MDHEN, CDR2 SYDVKM, per germline. V lost 3 bases and J 7 bases, leaving 15 bases between the germline ends. This CDR3 region has 15 residues. This rearrangement joins TRBV28 to TRBJ1-4; D remains ambiguous. Sequenced: peripheral blood. The receptor's source is a human donor in a cohort sampled during active COVID-19. The CDR3 reads CASSLSGEFLEKLFF. In DNA, the CDR3 is TGTGCCAGCAGTTTGTCAGGCGAATTCCTTGAAAAACTGTTTTTT. Full variable domain (missing parts from reference TRBV28 and TRBJ1-4): DVKVTQSSRYLVKRTGEKVFLECVQDMDHENMFWYRQDPGLGLRLIYFSYDVKMKEKGDIPEGYSVSREKKERFSLILESASTNQTSMYLCASSLSGEFLEKLFFGSGTQLSVL.